This TCR beta chain derives from a study of T cell responses to AZD1222 COVID-19 vaccine. Findings and caveats of the study: Once two AZD1222 doses were given, Spike-specific TCR breadth and depth went up. White British donors predominated, females outnumbered males, and clonal diversity was possibly underestimated. Reportedly, nearly half of unique spike TCRs recognized epitopes outside B.1.351/B.1.1.7 mutations.

Here immunoSEQ multiplex PCR was the method, and the copy in TCRdb shows in-frame clones only, minus some. The table lists 66,000 or so clones, roughly nine tenths of them singletons. Comments on this clone: Its antigen is unknown.

This CDR3 contains 14 residues. Germline V gives CDR1 KGHSH, CDR2 LQKENI. Trimming cost V 2 bases and J 2 bases, with 10 bases left between them. This chain connects TRBV18 to TRBJ2-7, with a tentative D call TRBD2 (6 bases). The sample was peripheral blood, taken on day 0 of AZD1222 vaccination. This TCR was recovered from an adult in good health. Here the CDR3 reads CASSPGTLAYEQYF. CDR3 DNA: TGTGCCAGCTCACCAGGGACTCTAGCCTACGAGCAGTACTTC.